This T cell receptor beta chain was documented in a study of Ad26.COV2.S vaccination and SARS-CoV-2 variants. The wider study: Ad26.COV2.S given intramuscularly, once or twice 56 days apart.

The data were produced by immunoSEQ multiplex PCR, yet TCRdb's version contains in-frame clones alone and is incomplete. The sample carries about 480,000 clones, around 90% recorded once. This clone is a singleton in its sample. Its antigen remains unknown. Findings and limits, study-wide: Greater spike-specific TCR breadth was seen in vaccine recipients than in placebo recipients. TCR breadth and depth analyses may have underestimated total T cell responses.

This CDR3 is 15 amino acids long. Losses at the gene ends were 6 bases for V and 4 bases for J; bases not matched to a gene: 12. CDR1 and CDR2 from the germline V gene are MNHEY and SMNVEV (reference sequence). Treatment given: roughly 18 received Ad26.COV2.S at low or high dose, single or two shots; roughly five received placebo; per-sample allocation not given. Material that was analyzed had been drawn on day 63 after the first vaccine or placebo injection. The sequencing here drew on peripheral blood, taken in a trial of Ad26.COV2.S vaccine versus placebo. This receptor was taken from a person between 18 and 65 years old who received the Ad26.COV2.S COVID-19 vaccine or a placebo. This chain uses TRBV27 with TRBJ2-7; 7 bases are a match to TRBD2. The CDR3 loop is CASSPSSGRFYEQYF. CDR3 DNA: TGTGCCAGCAGCCCATCTAGCGGAAGATTTTACGAGCAGTACTTC.